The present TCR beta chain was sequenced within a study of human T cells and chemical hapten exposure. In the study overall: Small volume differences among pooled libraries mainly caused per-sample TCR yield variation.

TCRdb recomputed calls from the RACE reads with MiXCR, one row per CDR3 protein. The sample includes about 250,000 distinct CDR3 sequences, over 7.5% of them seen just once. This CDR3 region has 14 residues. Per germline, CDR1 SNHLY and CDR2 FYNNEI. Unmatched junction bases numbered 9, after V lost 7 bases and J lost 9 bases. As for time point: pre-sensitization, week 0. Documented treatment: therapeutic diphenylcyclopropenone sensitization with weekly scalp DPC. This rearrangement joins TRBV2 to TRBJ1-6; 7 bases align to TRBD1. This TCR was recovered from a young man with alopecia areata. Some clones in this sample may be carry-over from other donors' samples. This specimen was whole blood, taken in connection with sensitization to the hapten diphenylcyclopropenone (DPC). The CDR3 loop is CASMSGRGSSPLHF. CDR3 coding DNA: TGTGCCAGCATGTCGGGCAGGGGGTCTTCACCCCTCCACTTT.